The 30 T cell receptor beta chains in this list originate from one sample, sequenced in a study of blood T cell repertoires in COVID-19. Using immunoSEQ multiplex PCR, the repertoire was profiled, and TCRdb retains in-frame clones only, with some absent. The sample contains around 100,000 clones, approximately 78% of which appear only once. The sample consisted of peripheral blood. The source of these receptors is an older man with acute or convalescent COVID-19.

The chain links TRBV2 to TRBJ1-1; TRBD1 agrees at 8 bases. Germline CDR1 is SNHLY and CDR2 is FYNNEI. The CDR3 runs 14 residues. V lost 6 bases and J lost 6; bases outside the gene matches: 9. CDR3 DNA: TGTGCCAGCAGAGTCGGACAGGGTGGCTCTGAAGCTTTCTTT. Translating gives CASRVGQGGSEAFF. Combining the CDR3 with reference TRBV2 and TRBJ1-1 gives the whole variable domain EPEVTQTPSHQVTQMGQEVILRCVPISNHLYFYWYRQILGQKVEFLVSFYNNEISEKSEIFDDQFSVERPDGSNFTLKIRSTKLEDSAMYFCASRVGQGGSEAFFGQGTRLTVV.

The V gene is TRBV5-1, the J gene TRBJ2-7; 8 positions agree with TRBD1. Unmatched junction bases numbered 22, after V lost 4 bases and J lost 4 bases. CDR1 SGHRS and CDR2 YFSETQ come from the germline V gene. The CDR3 extends over 19 amino acids. CDR3 sequence (DNA): TGCGCCAGCAGCGTGGGAATGACCGGGACAGGAGACCTACCATACGAGCAGTACTTC. Translation: CASSVGMTGTGDLPYEQYF.

The V gene is TRBV11-3, the J gene TRBJ2-7; the match to TRBD1 covers 8 bases. The CDR3 is 14 residues long. Germline lookup yields CDR1 SGHNT and CDR2 YENEEA. The junction had 5 bases not matched to a gene; V was cut back by 3 bases and J by 4 bases. The CDR3 region is CASSFPGQEYEQYF. The CDR3 DNA reads TGTGCCAGCAGCTTCCCGGGACAGGAATACGAGCAGTACTTC.

V usage is TRBV12-3 or TRBV12-4 and J usage is TRBJ2-5; D unclear. V was shortened by 4 bases and J by 5 bases, with 8 bases between the two germline ends. The CDR3 has 12 amino acids. CDR3 nucleotide sequence: TGTGCCAGCAGTTCAACTTGGGAGACCCAGTACTTC. It is translated as CASSSTWETQYF.

This clone was picked up a small number of times. This sequence joins TRBV7-6 and TRBJ2-2; the D is unclear. Trimming removed 3 bases at V and 3 bases at J, with 11 bases between. Germline V lookup: CDR1 SGHVS, CDR2 FNYEAQ. The CDR3 has 15 amino acids. The CDR3 DNA is TGTGCCAGCAGCTTGCCGCCCCAGGACACCGGGGAGCTGTTTTTT. Its protein product is CASSLPPQDTGELFF.

This clone was counted only a few times. The CDR3 DNA sequence: TGTGCCAGCAGCTTGGGAGGGGGCGCAAACACCGGGGAGCTGTTTTTT. Protein sequence: CASSLGGGANTGELFF. V usage is TRBV5-8 and J usage is TRBJ2-2; 7 bases are shared with TRBD1. The length of the CDR3 is 16 residues. After removal of 0 bases from V and 2 bases from J, the junction contained 4 bases not matched to a gene. Germline V CDR1 and CDR2: SGHTS, YDEGEE.

The chain joins TRBV11-2 to TRBJ1-1, with 8 bases lining up with TRBD1. Germline V gives CDR1 SGHAT, CDR2 FQNNGV. Losses at the gene ends were 7 bases for V and 10 bases for J; bases not matched to a gene: 11. The CDR3 is 13 residues long. The CDR3 protein is CASTSRTGRSAFF. DNA of the CDR3: TGTGCCAGCACTTCCCGGACAGGGAGGTCAGCTTTCTTT.

CDR3 sequence: CASNAGTQGFLIAGIVYEQYF. The CDR3 DNA is TGTGCCAGCAACGCCGGGACCCAGGGTTTCCTGATTGCGGGGATCGTCTACGAGCAGTACTTC. The chain joins TRBV28 to TRBJ2-7; tentative D call: TRBD2 (6 bases). CDR1 MDHEN and CDR2 SYDVKM come from the germline V gene. The CDR3 extends over 21 amino acids. Trimming left V 7 bases short and J 3 bases short, with 37 bases between.

The J gene is TRBJ2-2, the V gene TRBV9, with 10 bases that match TRBD2. Germline V CDR1 and CDR2: SGDLS, YYNGEE. V gave up 4 bases and J gave up 4 bases; unmatched junction bases: 7. The CDR3 is 16 residues long. The CDR3 loop reads CASSHSSGRGTGELFF. CDR3 DNA sequence: TGTGCCAGCAGCCACTCTAGCGGGAGAGGCACCGGGGAGCTGTTTTTT.

CDR3 amino acids: CAISLTGGNTGELFF. The CDR3 DNA is TGTGCCATCAGTCTGACAGGGGGGAACACCGGGGAGCTGTTTTTT. V usage is TRBV10-3 and J usage is TRBJ2-2, with TRBD1 matching over 9 bases. Germline CDR1 is ENHRY and CDR2 is SYGVKD. Trimming cost V 5 bases and J 1 base; bases outside gene matches: 2. This CDR3 contains 15 residues.

This clone was detected only a few times. The rearrangement joins TRBV3-1 (or the pseudogene TRBV3-2) to TRBJ1-4, with no clear D. V was pared by 4 bases and J by 0 bases, with 9 bases between. This CDR3 comprises 15 residues. In germline, CDR1 is LGHDT, CDR2 YNNKEL (reference sequence). In DNA, the CDR3 is TGTGCCAGCAGCCTCTCGGGAGCAACTAATGAAAAACTGTTTTTT. Amino acid sequence: CASSLSGATNEKLFF.

V is TRBV7-2 and J is TRBJ2-7, with 8 bases lining up with TRBD1. Germline lookup yields CDR1 SGHTA and CDR2 FQGNSA. V trimming: 0 bases; J trimming: 7 bases; junction bases outside the gene matches: 8. This CDR3 has 15 amino acids. The chain's CDR3 is CASSLASDRVREQYF. The CDR3, as DNA: TGTGCCAGCAGCTTAGCGTCGGACAGGGTGAGGGAGCAGTACTTC.

The count of this clone is one. The J gene is TRBJ2-7, the V gene TRBV3-1 (or the pseudogene TRBV3-2); D uncertain. Between the trimmed V and J ends, which lost 5 bases and 3 bases, there was a span of 5 bases. The CDR3 covers 11 residues. Germline values: CDR1 LGHDT, CDR2 YNNKEL (reference sequence). The CDR3 nucleotides are TGTGCCAGCAGCAATTACTACGAGCAGTACTTC. This translates into CASSNYYEQYF.

V usage is TRBV5-5 and J usage is TRBJ1-5; TRBD1 matches at 7 bases. V shed 2 bases, J shed 5 bases, and the junction held 7 bases outside the gene matches. This CDR3 contains 15 residues. The germline CDR1 and CDR2 sequences are SGHKS and YYEKEE (reference sequence). Written as DNA, the CDR3 is TGTGCCAGCAGCTTACAGACAGGGACCCATCAGCCCCAGCATTTT. Translation: CASSLQTGTHQPQHF.

This chain uses TRBV2 with TRBJ2-3, with D unresolved. The V gene's germline CDR1 is SNHLY and CDR2 FYNNEI. The CDR3 spans 11 residues. V lost 3 bases, J lost 5 bases, and 3 bases lay in between. Here the CDR3 reads CASSERDTQYF. DNA of the CDR3: TGTGCCAGCAGTGAGCGAGATACGCAGTATTTT.

J is TRBJ1-1 and V is TRBV11-3, with TRBD1 matching over 7 bases. Trimming at V came to 5 bases and at J to 1 base, leaving 4 bases not matched to a gene. In germline, CDR1 is SGHNT, CDR2 YENEEA. The CDR3 consists of 14 residues. This chain's CDR3 is CASSKGQRNTEAFF. CDR3 coding DNA: TGTGCCAGCAGCAAGGGACAGCGGAACACTGAAGCTTTCTTT.

V usage is TRBV19 and J usage is TRBJ2-1; D may be TRBD1 (5 bases). With 8 bases removed from V and 6 bases from J, the gap between germline ends came to 17 bases. Per germline, CDR1 LNHDA and CDR2 SQIVND (reference sequence). The CDR3 is made up of 14 amino acids. CDR3 nucleotides: TGTGCCAGTTGCCCCCAGGGATCCCTCAATGAGCAGTTCTTC. It encodes CASCPQGSLNEQFF.

This clone has only one observation. This chain joins TRBV28 and TRBJ2-3, with TRBD1 matching 11 bases. In germline, CDR1 is MDHEN, CDR2 SYDVKM. V was clipped by 1 base and J by 5 bases; unmatched bases: 5. This CDR3 is built from 16 residues. CDR3 coding DNA: TGTGCCAGCAGTTTATACTTTGGGACAGGGGGAGATACGCAGTATTTT. Amino acid sequence: CASSLYFGTGGDTQYF.

For the CDR3, the DNA is TGCAGTGCTAGTAGCCCTAACACTGAAGCTTTCTTT. Its protein product is CSASSPNTEAFF. The chain combines TRBV20-1 with TRBJ1-1; D not resolved. The CDR3 is 12 residues long. Between the trimmed V and J ends, which lost 3 bases and 2 bases, there was a span of 7 bases. In germline, CDR1 is DFQATT, CDR2 SNEGSKA (reference sequence).

This clone was counted between two and nine times. The V call is TRBV27, the J call TRBJ1-1; D gene unclear. V lost 3 bases to trimming and J lost 5 bases, with 19 bases between them. Per the germline V gene, CDR1 is MNHEY and CDR2 is SMNVEV (reference sequence). The length of the CDR3 is 16 residues. The CDR3 region is CASSLGGVSGGTEAFF. Here the CDR3 DNA reads TGTGCCAGCAGTTTGGGTGGAGTCAGTGGAGGGACTGAAGCTTTCTTT.

This clone has just one count. The CDR3 here is CASSSTPGGGPSSYNEQFF. CDR3 nucleotide sequence: TGTGCCAGCAGCTCCACACCCGGCGGGGGGCCGAGCTCCTACAATGAGCAGTTCTTC. The V gene is TRBV12-1, the J gene TRBJ2-1; whether TRBD2, the table's D call, matches the DNA was not checked. TRBV12-1 is a pseudogene locus. CDR3 size: 19 residues.

CDR3 sequence (DNA): TGCGCCAGCAGCTGGGTCGGGACAGGGGGTGGCAATGAGCAGTTCTTC. Amino acid sequence: CASSWVGTGGGNEQFF. The chain combines TRBV5-1 with TRBJ2-1; TRBD1 agrees at 11 bases. Germline CDR1 SGHRS, CDR2 YFSETQ. Losses at the gene ends were 3 bases for V and 6 bases for J; bases not matched to a gene: 8. This CDR3 has 16 residues.

The rearrangement uses TRBV9 and TRBJ2-1; weak D call: TRBD2 (5 bases). Germline V gene data show CDR1 as SGDLS and CDR2 as YYNGEE. The CDR3 is 14 residues long. The V end lost 7 bases, the J end lost 1 base, and 12 bases lay between the germline ends. Written as DNA, the CDR3 is TGTGCCAGCGGGTCGGGGTTATCCTACAATGAGCAGTTCTTC. This gives the protein CASGSGLSYNEQFF.

The CDR3: CASSVAAGEGDTQYF. The CDR3 DNA reads TGTGCCAGCAGCGTAGCGGCGGGGGAGGGAGATACGCAGTATTTT. The chain couples TRBV9 to TRBJ2-3; 7 bases match TRBD2. The CDR3 is made up of 15 amino acids. V shed 0 bases, J shed 5 bases, and the junction held 6 bases outside the gene matches. Germline loops: CDR1 SGDLS, CDR2 YYNGEE.

The CDR3: CASSLRQGVGNTIYF. CDR3 bases: TGTGCCAGCAGTTTACGGCAGGGGGTTGGAAACACCATATATTTT. The chain couples TRBV27 to TRBJ1-3, with TRBD1 matching over 7 bases. The trim removed 2 bases at V and 3 bases at J, leaving 4 bases unmatched. The length of the CDR3 is 15 residues. The germline gives CDR1 MNHEY, CDR2 SMNVEV (reference sequence).

The rearrangement joins TRBV20-1 to TRBJ2-1, with TRBD2 matching 8 bases. The CDR3 is made up of 11 amino acids. Germline V CDR1 and CDR2: DFQATT, SNEGSKA (reference sequence). The CDR3 here is CRATSGHEQFF. In DNA, the CDR3 is TGCAGGGCCACTAGCGGCCATGAGCAGTTCTTC.

The rearrangement joins TRBV11-3 to TRBJ2-3, with TRBD1 identical over 7 bases. The V segment lost 4 bases and the J segment 0 bases; nucleotides outside the gene matches: 1. Germline values: CDR1 SGHNT, CDR2 YENEEA. This CDR3 spans 14 amino acids. CDR3 DNA: TGTGCCAGCAGCTCAGGGGGAAGCACAGATACGCAGTATTTT. Amino acid sequence: CASSSGGSTDTQYF.

This sequence joins TRBV11-2 and TRBJ1-5; 7 nucleotides line up with TRBD1. Trimming took 5 bases from V and 1 from J; bases not matched to a gene: 5. The CDR3 is 15 residues long. Germline CDR1 is SGHAT and CDR2 is FQNNGV. This CDR3 reads CASSPVTGSNQPQHF. The CDR3 nucleotides are TGTGCCAGCAGCCCCGTGACAGGGAGCAATCAGCCCCAGCATTTT.

This CDR3 reads CASSEGAGPEQFF. CDR3 in DNA: TGTGCCAGCAGTGAAGGTGCGGGGCCTGAGCAGTTCTTC. This sequence joins TRBV2 and TRBJ2-1; tentative D call: TRBD2 (6 bases). Trimming shortened V by 1 base and J by 9 bases, and 10 bases separated the two germline ends. CDR1 is SNHLY and CDR2 is FYNNEI in the germline V gene. This CDR3 region has 13 residues.

The sample holds a few counts of this clone. The chain recombines TRBV28 with TRBJ1-5; weak D call: TRBD1 (6 bases). There are 16 residues in the CDR3. Looked up from germline, CDR1 is MDHEN and CDR2 is SYDVKM. Deletions cut 2 bases from V and 4 bases from J, with 15 bases between. DNA of the CDR3: TGTGCCAGCAGTTTACTGGGGGCTACAAGAAATCAGCCCCAGCATTTT. The encoded protein is CASSLLGATRNQPQHF.